The 32 T cell receptor beta chains below were found in one sample sequenced in a study of Tregs in tolerant kidney transplant recipients. The method was immunoSEQ multiplex PCR; TCRdb's version includes in-frame clones alone and lacks a portion of them. The sample has more than 30,000 clones. Sequencing was performed on CD8+ T cells from blood, taken before the transplant. All receptors derive from a human donor who received a combined kidney and bone marrow transplant.

Concerning this clone itself: The read ends 3 residues early relative to the CDR3; the germline J gene fills the gap. The gene calls are TRBV7-2 and TRBJ2-1, with 7 nucleotides matching TRBD1. This CDR3 contains 15 residues. V trimming: 8 bases; J trimming: 0 bases; junction bases outside the gene matches: 7. The germline CDR1 and CDR2 sequences are SGHTA and FQGNSA. The CDR3 loop is CASREGAASYNEQFF. CDR3 bases read: TGTGCCAGCCGCGAGGGGGCGGCCTCCTACAATGAG.

On this clone: The read stops 3 residues short of the end of the CDR3; the missing end is completed from the germline J gene. V usage is TRBV20-1 and J usage is TRBJ2-7, with 8 bases lining up with TRBD2. This CDR3 is 15 amino acids long. After removal of 2 bases from V and 1 base from J, the junction contained 7 bases not matched to a gene. The germline CDR1 and CDR2 sequences are DFQATT and SNEGSKA (reference sequence). CDR3 DNA (partial): TGCAGTGCTAGACCCGGACTAGCAGCGTCCTACGAG. Encoded protein: CSARPGLAASYE. In full, the CDR3 is CSARPGLAASYEQYF.

Comment on this clone: Sequencing ends 3 residues short of the CDR3 end; the germline J gene provides the rest. The chain joins TRBV11-2 to TRBJ2-1, with D maybe TRBD2 (6 bases). Per germline, CDR1 SGHAT and CDR2 FQNNGV. Trimming stripped 7 bases from V and 2 bases from J, with 15 bases between. This CDR3 is built from 15 residues. The CDR3 DNA, read in part, is TGTGCCAGCACCCCGGAGGGTAGCGCCTACAATGAG. This gives the protein CASTPEGSAYNE. In full, the CDR3 is CASTPEGSAYNEQFF.

Concerning this clone itself: The observed sequence ends 3 residues before the CDR3 terminus, with the missing tail filled in from the germline J gene. This sequence joins TRBV30 and TRBJ1-3, with D possibly being TRBD1 (6 bases). The CDR3 extends over 14 amino acids. The V gene's germline CDR1 is GTSNPN and CDR2 SVGIG (reference sequence). Trimming removed 7 bases at V and 3 bases at J, with 16 bases between. The CDR3 sequence: CAYITGQYGNTIYF. The CDR3 DNA, read in part, is TGTGCCTACATCACAGGGCAGTATGGAAACACC. Combining the CDR3 with reference TRBV30 and TRBJ1-3 gives the whole variable domain SQTIHQWPATLVQPVGSPLSLECTVEGTSNPNLYWYRQAAGRGLQLLFYSVGIGQISSEVPQNLSASRPQDRQFILSSKKLLLSDSGFYLCAYITGQYGNTIYFGEGSWLTVV.

A note on this clone: The read halts 3 residues ahead of the CDR3 end, with the missing end drawn from the germline J gene. The chain is built from TRBV5-1 and TRBJ2-1; D is uncertain. Trimming took 0 bases from V and 0 from J, leaving 10 bases between them. Germline CDR1 SGHRS, CDR2 YFSETQ. The CDR3 contains 16 residues. CDR3: CASSLALGRSYNEQFF. The CDR3 bases that were read are TGCGCCAGCAGCTTGGCTCTTGGGCGCTCCTACAATGAG.

The sequenced CDR3 bases are TGTGCCAGCAGTGAAGGCCCCCTAACTAGCGGGCTTTCCACAGATACG. It yields the protein CASSEGPLTSGLSTDT. In full, the CDR3 is CASSEGPLTSGLSTDTQYF. The chain links TRBV2 to TRBJ2-3, with 9 bases aligning to TRBD2. From the germline J gene comes the end of the CDR3, since the read stops 3 residues before it. The CDR3 totals 19 residues. V was clipped by 1 base and J by 2 bases; unmatched bases: 13. Germline values: CDR1 SNHLY, CDR2 FYNNEI.

Of note for this clone: The CDR3 end falls 3 residues outside the read, so it is completed with the germline J gene. The gene calls are TRBV29-1 and TRBJ2-7; 9 bases map to TRBD2. Looked up from germline, CDR1 is SQVTM and CDR2 is ANQGSEA. This CDR3 is 16 amino acids long. Trimming cost V 2 bases and J 2 bases; bases outside gene matches: 10. The CDR3 here is CSVEITGGRAPYEQYF. The part of the CDR3 DNA that was read is TGCAGCGTTGAAATAACCGGCGGGAGGGCCCCCTACGAG.

As regards this clone: The sequence runs out 3 residues before the end of the CDR3; the remainder is reconstructed from the germline J gene. The chain carries TRBV2 and TRBJ1-2; D is undetermined. Trimming took 2 bases from V and 1 from J, leaving 5 bases between them. The CDR3 has 13 residues. Germline V gene data show CDR1 as SNHLY and CDR2 as FYNNEI. This CDR3 reads CASSERGNYGYTF. The DNA read from the CDR3 is TGTGCCAGCAGTGAACGGGGTAACTATGGC.

Concerning this clone itself: A read error may account for a junction end that differs from germline. The chain's CDR3 is CASSPWGGPTNTQYF. The CDR3 DNA, read in part, is TGTGCCAGCAGCCCCTGGGGGGGGCCCACAAATACG. This chain uses TRBV7-2 with TRBJ2-3; tentative D call: TRBD2 (7 bases). Sequencing ends 3 residues short of the CDR3 end; the germline J gene provides the rest. The germline V gene encodes CDR1 SGHTA and CDR2 FQGNSA. This CDR3 region has 15 residues.

The CDR3 loop is CSVLRLAGANEQFF. The part of the CDR3 DNA that was read is TGCAGCGTTCTGCGGCTAGCGGGAGCCAATGAG. The V call is TRBV29-1, the J call TRBJ2-1; 10 bases are a match to TRBD2. The CDR3 extends 3 residues past the end of the read, so its final part is completed from the germline J gene. The germline V gene encodes CDR1 SQVTM and CDR2 ANQGSEA. Trimming cost V 5 bases and J 6 bases; bases outside gene matches: 7. The CDR3 extends over 14 amino acids.

With regard to this clone: The CDR3 end falls 3 residues outside the read, so it is completed with the germline J gene. The genes are TRBV28 and TRBJ2-3; TRBD2 matches 12 bases. CDR3 length: 16 amino acids. V lost 6 bases to trimming and J lost 5 bases; unmatched junction nucleotides: 9. CDR1 and CDR2 from the germline V gene are MDHEN and SYDVKM. Incomplete CDR3 DNA: TGTGCCAGCAGCCAACGACTAGCGGGAGTTGGAGATACG. It encodes CASSQRLAGVGDT. The complete CDR3 reads CASSQRLAGVGDTQYF.

This clone shows up as medium-sized by frequency. The read halts 3 residues ahead of the CDR3 end, with the missing end drawn from the germline J gene. The J gene is TRBJ2-7, the V gene TRBV20-1, with 13 bases matching TRBD2. The CDR3 spans 13 residues. The V and J ends lost 5 bases and 4 bases, in that order; junction bases with no gene match: 2. Germline V gene lookup returns CDR1 DFQATT and CDR2 SNEGSKA (reference sequence). Incomplete CDR3 DNA: TGCAGTGCTTGGACTAGCGGGAGTTACGAG. It translates to CSAWTSGSYE. The CDR3 as a whole reads CSAWTSGSYEQYF.

Note on this clone: The read ends 3 residues shy of where the CDR3 ends; the end is completed using the germline J gene. The chain combines TRBV13 with TRBJ2-7, with unresolved D. The CDR3 is 13 residues long. V was clipped by 5 bases and J by 3 bases, with 11 bases between them. The germline V gene has CDR1 PRHDT and CDR2 FYEKMQ (reference sequence). CDR3 bases read: TGTGCCAGCAGCCCCCCCACCGGCTACGAG. This codes for CASSPPTGYE. From start to end, the CDR3 is CASSPPTGYEQYF.

About this clone itself: From the germline J gene comes the end of the CDR3, since the read stops 3 residues before it. V and J are TRBV11-2 and TRBJ2-7; D may be TRBD1 or TRBD2 (5 bases each). CDR1 and CDR2 from the germline V gene are SGHAT and FQNNGV. The CDR3 totals 13 residues. V was shortened by 0 bases and J by 4 bases, with 7 bases between the two germline ends. The sequenced part of the CDR3 DNA is TGTGCCAGCAGCTTAGATGAGGGGTACGAG. It is translated as CASSLDEGYE. The whole CDR3 region reads CASSLDEGYEQYF.

As regards this clone: The read gets to within 3 residues of the CDR3 end, and the germline J gene fills in the rest. The V call is TRBV2, the J call TRBJ1-1; 10 bases map to TRBD1. Looked up from germline, CDR1 is SNHLY and CDR2 is FYNNEI. V lost 3 bases to trimming and J lost 6 bases; unmatched junction nucleotides: 10. The CDR3 runs 16 residues. The CDR3 loop is CASSEGGDRGGAEAFF. The DNA read from the CDR3 is TGTGCCAGCAGTGAGGGGGGGGACAGGGGTGGGGCTGAA.

Turning to this clone: The read stops 3 residues short of the end of the CDR3; the missing end is completed from the germline J gene. The chain employs TRBV11-2 and TRBJ2-7; a weak D match, TRBD2 (5 bases). The CDR3 runs to 14 residues. The germline V gene encodes CDR1 SGHAT and CDR2 FQNNGV. V gave up 4 bases and J gave up 3 bases, with 13 bases separating them. The CDR3 spells CASSSGSGGYEQYF. CDR3 DNA (partial): TGTGCCAGCAGCTCTGGGAGCGGAGGCTACGAG.

To note about this clone: The missing CDR3 end, 3 residues past where the read stops, is filled in from the germline J gene. The J gene is TRBJ1-2, the V gene TRBV2, with 10 positions matching TRBD1. From germline, CDR1 is SNHLY and CDR2 FYNNEI. The V and J ends lost 0 bases and 6 bases, in that order; junction bases with no gene match: 7. The CDR3 covers 16 residues. CDR3 sequence: CASSEAGDRGRNGYTF. CDR3 bases read: TGTGCCAGCAGTGAAGCGGGGGACAGGGGTAGGAATGGC.

As regards this clone: The CDR3 end falls 3 residues outside the read, so it is completed with the germline J gene. This specimen includes other DNA sequences encoding the same CDR3. This chain uses TRBV19 with TRBJ2-7; TRBD1 is a possible D gene (6 bases). Germline-derived CDR1 and CDR2 are LNHDA and SQIVND (reference sequence). V dropped 6 bases and J dropped 3 bases, with 6 bases sitting between them. The CDR3 runs 11 residues. This CDR3 reads CASRQGYEQYF. CDR3 bases read: TGTGCCAGTAGACAGGGCTACGAG.

A note on this clone: The read ends 3 residues shy of where the CDR3 ends; the end is completed using the germline J gene. The rearrangement joins TRBV5-6 to TRBJ2-1; 8 bases fit TRBD1. J was trimmed by 2 bases and V by 4 bases; bases with no gene match: 5. Germline CDR1 SGHDT, CDR2 YYEEEE. The CDR3 runs 15 residues. CDR3: CASSKTGVPYNEQFF. Incomplete CDR3 DNA: TGTGCCAGCAGCAAGACAGGGGTCCCCTACAATGAG.

A word on this clone: The DNA ends 3 residues before the CDR3 does, and the rest of the CDR3 is filled in from the germline J gene. V is TRBV7-6 and J is TRBJ2-7; the D gene is possibly TRBD1 (6 bases). CDR1 is SGHVS, CDR2 FNYEAQ, per germline. The CDR3 totals 14 residues. V dropped 4 bases and J dropped 5 bases, with 15 bases sitting between them. The CDR3 bases that were read are TGTGCCAGCAGCTCGACGACAGGAAGTAACGAG. It codes for CASSSTTGSNE. The whole CDR3 is CASSSTTGSNEQYF.

Worth noting for this clone: The CDR3 is cut off 3 residues early in the read; its end comes from the germline J gene. The chain employs TRBV19 and TRBJ2-5; D might be TRBD1 (5 bases). The CDR3 contains 12 residues. V was clipped by 0 bases and J by 7 bases, with 6 bases between them. Germline V CDR1 and CDR2: LNHDA, SQIVND (reference sequence). The CDR3 region is CASSIDQGTQYF. CDR3 DNA, as far as it was read: TGTGCCAGTAGTATAGATCAGGGGACC.

Note on this clone: The CDR3 end is not reached by the read, which stops 3 residues before it; the germline J gene fills it in. This chain links TRBV19 with TRBJ1-5, with no clear D. The germline V gene has CDR1 LNHDA and CDR2 SQIVND (reference sequence). The ends were cut back, 5 bases at V and 0 bases at J, with 17 bases in the middle. The CDR3 is 17 residues long. CDR3 DNA (partial): TGTGCCAGTAGTTCCGCGCCGGTATATTATAGCAATCAGCCC. Translated, it gives CASSSAPVYYSNQP. The entire CDR3 sequence reads CASSSAPVYYSNQPQHF.

Remarks on this clone: With the read ending 3 residues before the CDR3 end, the germline J gene is used to fill in that end. This sequence joins TRBV19 and TRBJ2-7; D might be TRBD2 (5 bases). This CDR3 contains 14 residues. CDR1 LNHDA and CDR2 SQIVND come from the germline V gene (reference sequence). V lost 4 bases and J 3 bases, leaving 13 bases between the germline ends. CDR3 region: CASSNALTNYEQYF. The CDR3 bases that were read are TGTGCCAGTAGTAATGCACTGACTAACTACGAG.

A remark on this clone: Read sequence stops 3 residues before the CDR3 end, and the germline J gene provides the missing end. This chain links TRBV29-1 with TRBJ2-1; D might be TRBD2 (7 bases). Germline CDR1 is SQVTM and CDR2 is ANQGSEA. The CDR3 is 14 amino acids. The V gene lost 1 base and the J gene lost 7 bases, with 14 bases spanning the gap. CDR3: CSVEVGGAENEQFF. CDR3 DNA, as far as it was read: TGCAGCGTTGAAGTGGGGGGGGCTGAGAATGAG.

This CDR3 reads CASSLIPGTGYGYTF. The covered CDR3 bases are TGTGCCAGCAGCCTAATCCCCGGGACAGGGTACGGC. This sequence joins TRBV28 and TRBJ1-2, with TRBD1 matching 9 bases. Read coverage stops 3 residues before the CDR3 terminus; the germline J gene supplies the remainder. This CDR3 comprises 15 residues. Germline V gene lookup returns CDR1 MDHEN and CDR2 SYDVKM.

CDR3 DNA (partial): TGTGCCAGTAGTGCTGTAGTTCATCAGCCC. Its protein product is CASSAVVHQP. Given in full, the CDR3 is CASSAVVHQPQHF. The gene calls are TRBV19 and TRBJ1-5, with D unresolved. The CDR3 end is not reached by the read, which stops 3 residues before it; the germline J gene fills it in. The CDR3 covers 13 residues. The germline V gene encodes CDR1 LNHDA and CDR2 SQIVND (reference sequence). Trimming removed 5 bases at V and 5 bases at J, with 10 bases between. Full variable domain (missing parts from reference TRBV19 and TRBJ1-5): DGGITQSPKYLFRKEGQNVTLSCEQNLNHDAMYWYRQDPGQGLRLIYYSQIVNDFQKGDIAEGYSVSREKKESFPLTVTSAQKNPTAFYLCASSAVVHQPQHFGDGTRLSIL.

For this clone: The CDR3 is cut off 3 residues early in the read; its end comes from the germline J gene. The genes are TRBV19 and TRBJ1-1; 8 positions match TRBD1. This CDR3 is 13 amino acids long. With V trimmed by 5 bases and J by 3 bases, 2 bases remained unmatched. Looked up from germline, CDR1 is LNHDA and CDR2 is SQIVND (reference sequence). The part of the CDR3 DNA that was read is TGTGCCAGTAGTCAGGGGGCGTACACTGAA. This translates into CASSQGAYTE. The whole CDR3 sequence reads CASSQGAYTEAFF.

For this clone: The read ends 3 residues shy of where the CDR3 ends; the end is completed using the germline J gene. This sequence joins TRBV5-1 and TRBJ2-1, with D possibly matching TRBD2 (7 bases). Trimming pared 9 bases from V and 5 bases from J, leaving 15 bases between. The CDR3 loop spans 13 amino acids. Germline V CDR1 and CDR2: SGHRS, YFSETQ. CDR3 residues: CATRGGLNNEQFF. Incomplete CDR3 DNA: TGCGCCACTAGGGGGGGACTTAACAATGAG.

Concerning this clone: The read ends 3 residues shy of where the CDR3 ends; the end is completed using the germline J gene. The chain links TRBV29-1 to TRBJ1-4; maybe TRBD1 (6 bases). The CDR3 is 13 amino acids. Per the germline V gene, CDR1 is SQVTM and CDR2 is ANQGSEA. The chain's CDR3 is CSAVDSSHGELFF. The part of the CDR3 DNA that was read is TGCAGCGCAGTGGACAGTTCACATGGAGAA.

Details on this clone: From the germline J gene comes the end of the CDR3, since the read stops 3 residues before it. The V call is TRBV4-1, the J call TRBJ2-3, with TRBD2 as a possible D gene (6 bases). V shed 1 base and J shed 4 bases, with 15 bases lying between them. The CDR3 spans 16 residues. Germline assignment: CDR1 MGHRA and CDR2 YSYEKL. CDR3 bases read: TGCGCCAGCAGCCAAGGGTTGGCGGGGATGGCAGATACG. Protein product: CASSQGLAGMADT. The full CDR3 protein is CASSQGLAGMADTQYF.

As for this clone: The CDR3 is cut off 3 residues early in the read; its end comes from the germline J gene. The V and J genes are TRBV7-9 and TRBJ2-5; 11 nucleotides line up with TRBD1. V lost 1 base, J lost 5 bases, and 3 bases stayed unmatched. Germline CDR1 is SEHNR and CDR2 is FQNEAQ (reference sequence). This CDR3 spans 15 amino acids. The CDR3 bases that were read are TGTGCCAGCAGCTTAGGGTGGACAGGGGGCGAGACC. Protein: CASSLGWTGGET. The entire CDR3 protein reads CASSLGWTGGETQYF.

Remarks on this clone: Read data end 3 residues before the CDR3 end; the end is taken from the germline J gene. This chain connects TRBV5-5 to TRBJ2-7; the match to TRBD1 covers 9 bases. The germline V gene encodes CDR1 SGHKS and CDR2 YYEKEE (reference sequence). V was clipped by 3 bases and J by 2 bases; unmatched bases: 6. The CDR3 runs 15 residues. The CDR3 spells CASSYTGGAAYEQYF. Incomplete CDR3 DNA: TGTGCCAGCAGCTACACAGGGGGCGCAGCCTACGAG.